A single sample is the source of the 25 T cell receptor beta chains below, sequenced in a study of blood T cell repertoires in COVID-19. TCRdb's copy holds only in-frame clones and misses some; the assay was immunoSEQ multiplex PCR. The top ten hold more than 3% of the sample, which has roughly 100,000 clones, about 80% seen once. Sample: peripheral blood. Receptor source: an elderly woman with active or convalescent COVID-19.

The CDR3 region has the DNA TGTGCCAGCAGTTACTTCGGGGACAGAGCAAACTATGGCTACACCTTC. As protein: CASSYFGDRANYGYTF. The chain employs TRBV6-6 and TRBJ1-2; 7 bases are shared with TRBD1. Losses at the gene ends were 1 base for V and 2 bases for J; bases not matched to a gene: 7. Germline V gene sequence: CDR1 MNHNY, CDR2 SVGAGI (reference sequence). This CDR3 is built from 16 residues.

The V call is TRBV9, the J call TRBJ2-7, with a possible D match to TRBD1 (7 bases). CDR3 size: 14 residues. V was pared by 3 bases and J by 3 bases, with 13 bases between. Germline loops: CDR1 SGDLS, CDR2 YYNGEE. The DNA of the CDR3 is TGTGCCAGCAGCGCTGGAGGGACAGACTACGAGCAGTACTTC. The encoded protein is CASSAGGTDYEQYF.

This clone was seen once. The chain links TRBV5-1 to TRBJ1-2, with 7 bases matching TRBD1. The CDR3 loop spans 14 amino acids. Germline trimming cut 4 bases from V and 2 bases from J; bases unmatched to any gene: 5. The V gene's germline CDR1 is SGHRS and CDR2 YFSETQ. The CDR3 loop reads CASSPGQENYGYTF. As DNA, the CDR3 is TGCGCCAGCAGCCCAGGACAGGAGAACTATGGCTACACCTTC.

The J gene is TRBJ1-1, the V gene TRBV11-2, with D uncertain. The CDR3 covers 12 residues. The V end was cut by 5 bases, the J end by 1 base, with 5 bases between. Germline values: CDR1 SGHAT, CDR2 FQNNGV. The CDR3 reads CASSIQNTEAFF. The CDR3, as DNA: TGTGCCAGCAGCATCCAGAACACTGAAGCTTTCTTT. Looking up the rest from reference TRBV11-2 and TRBJ1-1 gives the full variable domain: EAGVAQSPRYKIIEKRQSVAFWCNPISGHATLYWYQQILGQGPKLLIQFQNNGVVDDSQLPKDRFSAERLKGVDSTLKIQPAKLEDSAVYLCASSIQNTEAFFGQGTRLTVV.

The chain couples TRBV11-2 to TRBJ1-2; weak D call: TRBD1 (5 bases). This CDR3 has 14 amino acids. The V end lost 6 bases, the J end lost 8 bases, and 19 bases lay between the germline ends. Germline V lookup: CDR1 SGHAT, CDR2 FQNNGV. Here the CDR3 DNA reads TGTGCCAGCAGTCTCCAGGCAGCGGGGGTCGGCTACACCTTC. It specifies CASSLQAAGVGYTF.

The chain joins TRBV7-2 to TRBJ2-1; 7 bases align to TRBD1. V trimming: 0 bases; J trimming: 6 bases; junction bases outside the gene matches: 2. CDR1 SGHTA and CDR2 FQGNSA come from the germline V gene. The CDR3 extends over 14 amino acids. The CDR3 loop reads CASSLAGGFNEQFF. DNA of the CDR3: TGTGCCAGCAGCTTAGCAGGGGGCTTCAATGAGCAGTTCTTC.

The CDR3: CAWTPDRVNQPQHF. The DNA for the CDR3 is TGTGCCTGGACCCCGGACAGGGTCAATCAGCCCCAGCATTTT. The rearrangement joins TRBV30 to TRBJ1-5; 8 positions match TRBD1. V lost 4 bases, J lost 3 bases, and 5 bases stayed unmatched. The CDR3 has 14 residues. CDR1 is GTSNPN and CDR2 is SVGIG in the germline V gene (reference sequence).

The rearrangement links TRBV6-2 or TRBV6-3 to TRBJ1-3; D uncertain. V gave up 0 bases and J gave up 4 bases, with 7 bases separating them. This CDR3 contains 14 residues. Germline CDR1 is MNHEY and CDR2 is SVGEGT. The CDR3 DNA reads as TGTGCCAGCAGTTACTCGTCGGGGGGAAACACCATATATTTT. This sequence encodes CASSYSSGGNTIYF.

This chain uses TRBV5-4 with TRBJ2-3; D may be TRBD2 (6 bases). The CDR3 length is 15 residues. The V gene's germline CDR1 is SGHNT and CDR2 YYREEE (reference sequence). The V end lost 5 bases, the J end lost 0 bases, and 13 bases lay between the germline ends. For the CDR3, the DNA is TGTGCCAGCAGTATGCAGGGACTGAGCACAGATACGCAGTATTTT. It is translated as CASSMQGLSTDTQYF. Variable domain in full (rest from reference TRBV5-4 and TRBJ2-3): ETGVTQSPTHLIKTRGQQVTLRCSSQSGHNTVSWYQQALGQGPQFIFQYYREEENGRGNFPPRFSGLQFPNYSSELNVNALELDDSALYLCASSMQGLSTDTQYFGPGTRLTVL.

The V call is TRBV7-2, the J call TRBJ1-6; D gene uncertain. This CDR3 comprises 12 residues. Germline CDR1 SGHTA, CDR2 FQGNSA. Trimming stripped 7 bases from V and 10 bases from J, with 11 bases between. CDR3 bases: TGTGCCAGCACCCTAATGAAATCACCCCTCCACTTT. Translated, it gives CASTLMKSPLHF. Full variable domain (outside the CDR3, taken from reference TRBV7-2 and TRBJ1-6): GAGVSQSPSNKVTEKGKDVELRCDPISGHTALYWYRQSLGQGLEFLIYFQGNSAPDKSGLPSDRFSAERTGGSVSTLTIQRTQQEDSAVYLCASTLMKSPLHFGNGTRLTVT.

This sequence joins TRBV28 and TRBJ1-5; 7 bases are a match to TRBD1. CDR3 length: 14 amino acids. J was trimmed by 5 bases and V by 7 bases; bases with no gene match: 8. Germline V gene sequence: CDR1 MDHEN, CDR2 SYDVKM. The CDR3 protein is CASKWGQGDQPQHF. The DNA of the CDR3 is TGTGCCAGCAAATGGGGGCAGGGGGATCAGCCCCAGCATTTT.

The chain recombines TRBV12-3 or TRBV12-4 with TRBJ1-2; possibly TRBD1 for D (5 bases). V was shortened by 5 bases and J by 4 bases, with 8 bases between the two germline ends. The CDR3 covers 12 residues. CDR3 amino acids: CASSPDSYGYTF. CDR3 bases: TGTGCCAGCAGTCCCGACAGCTATGGCTACACCTTC.

The chain couples TRBV7-3 to TRBJ2-7; tentatively, D is TRBD1 (6 bases). Germline CDR1 and CDR2: SGHTA and FQGTGA. The CDR3 totals 15 residues. Trimming left V 5 bases short and J 3 bases short, with 17 bases between. CDR3 protein: CASSPTGILDYEQYF. CDR3 in DNA: TGTGCCAGCAGCCCTACAGGGATCTTAGACTACGAGCAGTACTTC.

The chain couples TRBV9 to TRBJ1-1; D gene unclear. V lost 0 bases to trimming and J lost 0 bases, with 6 bases between them. Per germline, CDR1 SGDLS and CDR2 YYNGEE. This CDR3 spans 14 amino acids. The CDR3 nucleotides are TGTGCCAGCAGCGTAGTGGCCGTGAACACTGAAGCTTTCTTT. Protein sequence: CASSVVAVNTEAFF.

Written as DNA, the CDR3 is TGTGCCAGCAGTTTTGCGACAGGGTGGAACGAGCAGTACTTC. It specifies CASSFATGWNEQYF. V and J are TRBV28 and TRBJ2-7; 7 bases are a match to TRBD1. The CDR3 spans 14 residues. Unmatched junction bases numbered 7, after V lost 3 bases and J lost 5 bases. Germline assignment: CDR1 MDHEN and CDR2 SYDVKM.

A single count supports this clone. This chain uses TRBV5-5 with TRBJ2-7, with D maybe TRBD1 (6 bases). The V gene lost 7 bases and the J gene lost 4 bases, with 18 bases spanning the gap. The CDR3 sequence is 14 residues long. CDR1 and CDR2 (germline): SGHKS, YYEKEE (reference sequence). The CDR3 protein is CASYVGTISYEQYF. DNA for the CDR3: TGTGCCAGCTATGTTGGGACAATTTCTTACGAGCAGTACTTC.

V gene TRBV9 combines with J gene TRBJ1-1; tentatively, D is TRBD1 (6 bases). Trimming pared 0 bases from V and 5 bases from J, leaving 23 bases between. The germline V gene has CDR1 SGDLS and CDR2 YYNGEE. The CDR3 is 18 amino acids. The CDR3: CASSVACTGYLIWTEAFF. CDR3 sequence (DNA): TGTGCCAGCAGCGTAGCTTGCACAGGGTACTTAATTTGGACTGAAGCTTTCTTT.

The CDR3 bases are TGTGCCTGGAGTGTACAGTTCTACACTGAAGCTTTCTTT. The encoded protein is CAWSVQFYTEAFF. The chain employs TRBV30 and TRBJ1-1, with D unclear. CDR3 size: 13 residues. Trimming stripped 0 bases from V and 3 bases from J, with 8 bases between. Looked up from germline, CDR1 is GTSNPN and CDR2 is SVGIG (reference sequence).

The V and J genes are TRBV28 and TRBJ2-7, with TRBD2 matching over 12 bases. V shed 6 bases and J 12 bases; nucleotides not matched to a gene: 12. This CDR3 region has 14 residues. In germline, CDR1 is MDHEN, CDR2 SYDVKM. The CDR3 loop is CASSTTSGSITPYF. In DNA, the CDR3 is TGTGCCAGCAGCACGACTAGCGGGAGTATAACGCCGTACTTC.

This sequence joins TRBV28 and TRBJ2-7; weak D call: TRBD2 (6 bases). This CDR3 spans 14 amino acids. Trimming removed 9 bases from V and 1 base from J, with 16 bases in between. Germline values: CDR1 MDHEN, CDR2 SYDVKM. In nucleotides, the CDR3 is TGTGCCAGTCTCACGGAGGGAACGTCCTACGAGCAGTACTTC. As protein: CASLTEGTSYEQYF. Drawing the rest from reference TRBV28 and TRBJ2-7, the complete variable domain is DVKVTQSSRYLVKRTGEKVFLECVQDMDHENMFWYRQDPGLGLRLIYFSYDVKMKEKGDIPEGYSVSREKKERFSLILESASTNQTSMYLCASLTEGTSYEQYFGPGTRLTVT.

The V and J genes are TRBV20-1 and TRBJ2-1, with TRBD2 matching 9 bases. J was trimmed by 8 bases and V by 3 bases; bases with no gene match: 11. The CDR3 extends over 15 amino acids. Looked up from germline, CDR1 is DFQATT and CDR2 is SNEGSKA (reference sequence). The CDR3 bases are TGCAGTGCTAGTGGTCTAGCGGGGCGGGGGTATGAGCAGTTCTTC. As protein: CSASGLAGRGYEQFF.

The chain is built from TRBV6-6 and TRBJ1-1; 7 bases are shared with TRBD1. V lost 4 bases and J lost 4; bases outside the gene matches: 6. The CDR3 loop spans 14 amino acids. Per germline, CDR1 MNHNY and CDR2 SVGAGI (reference sequence). Here the CDR3 DNA reads TGTGCCAGCAGTTTTACCTCAGGGGGCACTGAAGCTTTCTTT. Translation: CASSFTSGGTEAFF.

The chain employs TRBV14 and TRBJ1-3, with D perhaps TRBD1 (5 bases). The germline CDR1 and CDR2 sequences are SGHDN and FVKESK. The CDR3 length is 13 residues. Trimming took 0 bases from V and 12 from J, leaving 12 bases between them. The CDR3 protein is CASSQERMGLIYF. DNA for the CDR3: TGTGCCAGCAGCCAAGAACGTATGGGACTCATATATTTT.

This clone has a handful of counts. This CDR3 is CASSYPDRGAYEQYF. As DNA, the CDR3 is TGTGCCAGCAGTTACCCGGACAGGGGGGCCTACGAGCAGTACTTC. The rearrangement uses TRBV6-6 and TRBJ2-7, with 10 bases aligning to TRBD1. Per germline, CDR1 MNHNY and CDR2 SVGAGI (reference sequence). This CDR3 contains 15 residues. Losses at the gene ends were 2 bases for V and 2 bases for J; bases not matched to a gene: 3.

Only a few counts were recorded for this clone. The chain couples TRBV20-1 to TRBJ2-1; 8 bases agree with TRBD2. This CDR3 comprises 16 residues. The junction had 13 bases not matched to a gene; V was cut back by 3 bases and J by 6 bases. CDR1 DFQATT and CDR2 SNEGSKA come from the germline V gene (reference sequence). Here the CDR3 DNA reads TGCAGTGCTAGTAACGCCTTTAGCGGGGTTGGCAATGAGCAGTTCTTC. Translating gives CSASNAFSGVGNEQFF.